Shown below are 14 T cell receptor beta chains from a single sample sequenced in a study of blood T cell repertoires in COVID-19. Sequencing was performed with immunoSEQ multiplex PCR; in TCRdb, only in-frame clones are kept and a portion is missing. This sample has 150,000 to 200,000 clones, with roughly 89% found just once. Specimen: peripheral blood. These TCRs come from a woman aged 50 to 60 with acute or convalescent COVID-19.

The chain is built from TRBV5-1 and TRBJ2-3, with 9 bases identical to TRBD1. Per germline, CDR1 SGHRS and CDR2 YFSETQ. The CDR3 consists of 17 residues. Unmatched junction bases numbered 12, after V lost 4 bases and J lost 3 bases. As DNA, the CDR3 is TGCGCCAGCAGCCCGGACAAGAACAGGGGGCAAACAGATACGCAGTATTTT. As protein: CASSPDKNRGQTDTQYF.

The count of this clone is one. V and J are TRBV11-3 and TRBJ2-1, with D possibly TRBD1 on 6 matching bases. Trimming cost V 4 bases and J 6 bases, with 16 bases left between them. In germline, CDR1 is SGHNT, CDR2 YENEEA. The CDR3 consists of 15 residues. CDR3 protein: CASSSGRVRGNEQFF. The CDR3 DNA follows: TGTGCCAGCAGCTCAGGGCGGGTCAGGGGCAATGAGCAGTTCTTC.

The chain joins TRBV10-3 to TRBJ1-5, with TRBD1 identical over 9 bases. Germline CDR1 is ENHRY and CDR2 is SYGVKD. The trim removed 3 bases at V and 5 bases at J, leaving 2 bases unmatched. The CDR3 consists of 14 residues. DNA of the CDR3: TGTGCCATCAGTGAACGACAGGGGGATCAGCCCCAGCATTTT. Its translation: CAISERQGDQPQHF.

This sequence joins TRBV11-2 and TRBJ1-1; 7 positions match TRBD1. The CDR3 spans 16 residues. After removal of 0 bases from V and 5 bases from J, the junction contained 9 bases not matched to a gene. CDR1 SGHAT and CDR2 FQNNGV come from the germline V gene. Here the CDR3 reads CASSLDPTGRRTEAFF. CDR3 DNA sequence: TGTGCCAGCAGCTTAGACCCGACAGGGCGGAGAACTGAAGCTTTCTTT.

The V and J genes are TRBV12-3 or TRBV12-4 and TRBJ1-5; tentative D call: TRBD1 (5 bases). This CDR3 has 12 residues. Trimming left V 5 bases short and J 7 bases short, with 9 bases between. CDR3 region: CASSGGVQPQHF. The CDR3, as DNA: TGTGCCAGCAGTGGGGGGGTGCAGCCCCAGCATTTT.

The genes are TRBV29-1 and TRBJ2-7; 15 bases align to TRBD2. The ends lost 6 bases at V and 1 base at J; junction bases unmatched: 13. Germline-derived CDR1 and CDR2 are SQVTM and ANQGSEA. The CDR3 length is 18 residues. CDR3 DNA sequence: TGCAGCGTCGCGGGGGGACTAGCGGGAGGTCCCGGTTCCTACGAGCAGTACTTC. Translated, it gives CSVAGGLAGGPGSYEQYF.

The chain recombines TRBV10-3 with TRBJ2-7, with 9 positions matching TRBD1. Germline trimming cut 4 bases from V and 3 bases from J; bases unmatched to any gene: 4. The CDR3 runs to 14 residues. Germline values: CDR1 ENHRY, CDR2 SYGVKD. DNA of the CDR3: TGTGCCATCAGTGCGACAGGGGGGGACTACGAGCAGTACTTC. It encodes CAISATGGDYEQYF.

J is TRBJ1-5 and V is TRBV5-5; 7 positions match TRBD1. V was clipped by 6 bases and J by 0 bases; unmatched bases: 6. The length of the CDR3 is 15 residues. Germline V CDR1 and CDR2: SGHKS, YYEKEE (reference sequence). CDR3 sequence (DNA): TGTGCCAGCACCCAGACAGGGAATAGCAATCAGCCCCAGCATTTT. Its translation: CASTQTGNSNQPQHF.

The chain employs TRBV19 and TRBJ2-3; 13 bases fit TRBD2. Trimming took 5 bases from V and 4 from J; bases not matched to a gene: 9. Germline V gene lookup returns CDR1 LNHDA and CDR2 SQIVND (reference sequence). The CDR3 is 17 amino acids. CDR3 sequence: CASSFGTSGVRADTQYF. In DNA, the CDR3 is TGTGCCAGTAGTTTCGGGACTAGCGGGGTCCGGGCAGATACGCAGTATTTT.

The V call is TRBV11-2, the J call TRBJ2-5; 9 positions agree with TRBD2. V dropped 0 bases and J dropped 4; count of bases not matched to a gene: 3. Germline CDR1 is SGHAT and CDR2 is FQNNGV. The CDR3 is 15 residues long. In DNA form, the CDR3 reads TGTGCCAGCAGCTTAGAGACTAGCGGCGGAGAGACCCAGTACTTC. Translating it yields CASSLETSGGETQYF.

This clone has only a few counts. This chain links TRBV9 with TRBJ1-3; maybe TRBD1 (6 bases). Between the trimmed V and J ends, which lost 0 bases and 0 bases, there was a span of 19 bases. Germline CDR1 SGDLS, CDR2 YYNGEE. The CDR3 has 19 residues. In DNA, the CDR3 is TGTGCCAGCAGCGTAGGGACAGCGACCCCACGGGACTCTGGAAACACCATATATTTT. Encoded protein: CASSVGTATPRDSGNTIYF. The full variable domain, rest sourced from reference TRBV9 and TRBJ1-3, is DSGVTQTPKHLITATGQRVTLRCSPRSGDLSVYWYQQSLDQGLQFLIQYYNGEERAKGNILERFSAQQFPDLHSELNLSSLELGDSALYFCASSVGTATPRDSGNTIYFGEGSWLTVV.

The rearrangement links TRBV29-1 to TRBJ2-5; maybe TRBD2 (7 bases). The CDR3 extends over 12 amino acids. Germline-derived CDR1 and CDR2 are SQVTM and ANQGSEA. Trimming cost V 7 bases and J 4 bases, with 13 bases left between them. CDR3 nucleotides: TGCAGCGGTAGGGGGGGCGCAGAGACCCAGTACTTC. Amino acid sequence: CSGRGGAETQYF.

Comment on this clone: The same CDR3 can be traced to other DNA sequences in this sample. The V call is TRBV29-1, the J call TRBJ2-1; 11 bases map to TRBD2. Per germline, CDR1 SQVTM and CDR2 ANQGSEA. The CDR3 totals 13 residues. After removal of 7 bases from V and 6 bases from J, the junction contained 5 bases not matched to a gene. The CDR3 reads CSGGLAGANEQFF. The CDR3 DNA sequence: TGCAGCGGAGGACTAGCGGGTGCCAATGAGCAGTTCTTC.

This chain joins TRBV11-2 and TRBJ2-7, with TRBD1 as a possible D gene (6 bases). Germline assignment: CDR1 SGHAT and CDR2 FQNNGV. Trimming pared 5 bases from V and 0 bases from J, leaving 17 bases between. This CDR3 is built from 16 residues. The CDR3 here is CASSLTTGTISYEQYF. The CDR3 nucleotides are TGTGCCAGCAGCCTAACGACAGGTACTATCTCCTACGAGCAGTACTTC.